These 15 T cell receptor beta chains were sequenced from one sample in a study of cytomegalovirus exposure and HLA in healthy donors. The primer mix had 60 Vbeta and 13 Jbeta primers. The table came from immunoSEQ multiplex PCR; TCRdb's copy has only in-frame clones and leaves some out. The sample has 150,000 to 200,000 clones, 80% seen once. The sample comprised PBMCs. Source of these receptors: a man in his thirties or forties in good health and CMV-seropositive.

The chain has TRBV2 and TRBJ1-4, with D possibly matching TRBD1 (6 bases). From germline, CDR1 is SNHLY and CDR2 FYNNEI. The CDR3 loop spans 15 amino acids. Trimming took 5 bases from V and 3 from J, leaving 13 bases between them. The CDR3 DNA follows: TGTGCCAGCAGTTCTGGACAGAACTCTAATGAAAAACTGTTTTTT. Its protein product is CASSSGQNSNEKLFF.

V and J are TRBV11-3 and TRBJ2-1, with a possible D match to TRBD1 (6 bases). This CDR3 spans 14 amino acids. With 1 base removed from V and 9 bases from J, the gap between germline ends came to 13 bases. Germline CDR1 reads SGHNT; CDR2 reads YENEEA. CDR3 sequence reads: CASSLGWQGREQFF. The CDR3 DNA is TGTGCCAGCAGCTTAGGTTGGCAGGGGCGTGAGCAGTTCTTC.

V usage is TRBV15 and J usage is TRBJ2-1; TRBD2 aligns across 7 bases. Trimming took 8 bases from V and 4 from J; bases not matched to a gene: 11. The CDR3 sequence is 15 residues long. Germline V lookup: CDR1 LNHNV, CDR2 YYDKDF (reference sequence). Written as DNA, the CDR3 is TGTGCCACCCGAAAGTTCGCGGGGGTTTACAATGAGCAGTTCTTC. Translating it yields CATRKFAGVYNEQFF.

The V call is TRBV4-2, the J call TRBJ1-1, with D perhaps TRBD1 (5 bases). Germline assignment: CDR1 LGHNA and CDR2 YNFKEQ. V lost 0 bases to trimming and J lost 11 bases, with 19 bases between them. This CDR3 is built from 15 residues. CDR3 sequence reads: CASSQEGFRVREAFF. The CDR3 DNA reads TGTGCCAGCAGCCAAGAAGGTTTCAGGGTGCGTGAGGCTTTCTTT.

This chain links TRBV6-1 with TRBJ2-3; 12 nucleotides line up with TRBD2. The CDR3 runs 15 residues. Germline V gene lookup returns CDR1 MNHNS and CDR2 SASEGT. Trimming at V came to 10 bases and at J to 1 base, leaving 6 bases not matched to a gene. The CDR3 spells CAIPRTSGGTDTQYF. For the CDR3, the DNA is TGTGCCATTCCCCGGACTAGCGGGGGCACAGATACGCAGTATTTT.

V usage is TRBV7-2 and J usage is TRBJ1-5, with 8 bases fitting TRBD1. CDR3 length: 14 amino acids. V was pared by 5 bases and J by 6 bases, with 6 bases of the junction left unmatched. Germline assignment: CDR1 SGHTA and CDR2 FQGNSA. The CDR3 loop is CASSGQGAGQPQHF. The CDR3 DNA follows: TGTGCCAGCAGCGGACAGGGCGCAGGTCAGCCCCAGCATTTT.

The CDR3 DNA sequence: TGTGCCAGCAGCTTGGCCGGGAGAGGAGAGACCCAGTACTTC. As protein: CASSLAGRGETQYF. This sequence joins TRBV5-4 and TRBJ2-5, with D perhaps TRBD2 (6 bases). This CDR3 has 14 amino acids. CDR1 and CDR2 (germline): SGHNT, YYREEE (reference sequence). V lost 0 bases to trimming and J lost 4 bases, with 10 bases between them. Full variable domain (rest looked up from reference TRBV5-4 and TRBJ2-5): ETGVTQSPTHLIKTRGQQVTLRCSSQSGHNTVSWYQQALGQGPQFIFQYYREEENGRGNFPPRFSGLQFPNYSSELNVNALELDDSALYLCASSLAGRGETQYFGPGTRLLVL.

The V call is TRBV5-1, the J call TRBJ2-6; 7 nucleotides match TRBD1. Trimming removed 3 bases from V and 0 bases from J; junction bases left unmatched: 6. In germline, CDR1 is SGHRS, CDR2 YFSETQ. The CDR3 has 17 residues. In DNA, the CDR3 is TGCGCCAGCAGCTCACAGGGGCCGCGCTCTGGGGCCAACGTCCTGACTTTC. This encodes CASSSQGPRSGANVLTF.

The chain combines TRBV20-1 with TRBJ2-3; possible D gene TRBD2, 5 bases. V lost 5 bases and J lost 5, with 8 bases in between. Germline CDR1 and CDR2: DFQATT and SNEGSKA (reference sequence). The CDR3 is made up of 11 amino acids. The CDR3 is CSASGGDTQYF. The CDR3 bases are TGCAGTGCTTCCGGAGGAGATACGCAGTATTTT.

V usage is TRBV9 and J usage is TRBJ2-7; TRBD1 might be the D (5 bases). The CDR3 extends over 14 amino acids. In germline, CDR1 is SGDLS, CDR2 YYNGEE. Trimming took 4 bases from V and 0 from J, leaving 11 bases between them. The chain's CDR3 is CASSRRQPSYEQYF. The CDR3 DNA is TGTGCCAGCAGCAGACGACAGCCCTCCTACGAGCAGTACTTC.

This clone is categorized as medium-sized. The chain couples TRBV6-1 to TRBJ2-3; 7 nucleotides match TRBD2. The germline CDR1 and CDR2 sequences are MNHNS and SASEGT. This CDR3 region has 14 residues. V shed 6 bases, J shed 0 bases, and the junction held 3 bases outside the gene matches. CDR3: CASRSGESTDTQYF. In nucleotides, the CDR3 is TGTGCCAGCAGAAGCGGGGAAAGCACAGATACGCAGTATTTT.

V is TRBV7-9 and J is TRBJ1-2; 9 bases line up with TRBD1. CDR3 size: 15 residues. Germline loops: CDR1 SEHNR, CDR2 FQNEAQ (reference sequence). J was trimmed by 0 bases and V by 10 bases; bases with no gene match: 9. The CDR3 nucleotides are TGTGCCAACGAGGGGGACAGGGAAGCTAACTATGGCTACACCTTC. It codes for CANEGDREANYGYTF.

About this clone itself: Other DNA sequences in the same sample also yield this CDR3. The CDR3 DNA reads as TGTGCCAGCAGTCCGGGACAGGGCTTTTACAATGAGCAGTTCTTC. It specifies CASSPGQGFYNEQFF. The J gene is TRBJ2-1, the V gene TRBV27; 9 nucleotides line up with TRBD1. Per the germline V gene, CDR1 is MNHEY and CDR2 is SMNVEV (reference sequence). This CDR3 is built from 15 residues. V shed 5 bases and J 4 bases; nucleotides not matched to a gene: 6.

V is TRBV10-2 and J is TRBJ1-4, with a weak D call TRBD1 (6 bases). Germline V CDR1 and CDR2: WSHSY, SAAADI. V was shortened by 2 bases and J by 0 bases, with 19 bases between the two germline ends. The CDR3 totals 19 residues. The CDR3 sequence: CASSERGTGWEATNEKLFF. For the CDR3, the DNA is TGCGCCAGCAGTGAGAGGGGCACAGGGTGGGAAGCAACTAATGAAAAACTGTTTTTT.

This chain links TRBV18 with TRBJ1-1; D unresolved. V shed 2 bases and J shed 3 bases, with 13 bases lying between them. CDR1 and CDR2 from the germline V gene are KGHSH and LQKENI. CDR3 length equals 15 residues. In DNA form, the CDR3 reads TGTGCCAGCTCACCAAGACCCATCCGGGACACTGAAGCTTTCTTT. Translation gives CASSPRPIRDTEAFF.